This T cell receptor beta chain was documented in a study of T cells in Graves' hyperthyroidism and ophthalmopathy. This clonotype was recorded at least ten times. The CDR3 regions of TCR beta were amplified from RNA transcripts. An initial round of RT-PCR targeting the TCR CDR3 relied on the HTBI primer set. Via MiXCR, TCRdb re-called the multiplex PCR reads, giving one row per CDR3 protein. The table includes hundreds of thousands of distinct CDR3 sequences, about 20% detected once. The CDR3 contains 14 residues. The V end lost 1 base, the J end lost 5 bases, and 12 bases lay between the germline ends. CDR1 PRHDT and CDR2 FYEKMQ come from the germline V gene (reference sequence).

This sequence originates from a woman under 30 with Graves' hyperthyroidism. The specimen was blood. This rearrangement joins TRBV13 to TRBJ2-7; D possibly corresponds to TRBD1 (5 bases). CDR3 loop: CASSLVQGGNEQYF. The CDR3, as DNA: TGTGCCAGCAGCTTAGTTCAGGGTGGCAACGAGCAGTACTTC.